This is a list of T cell receptor beta chains from one sample in a study of blood T cell repertoires in COVID-19. Generated by immunoSEQ multiplex PCR, the TCRdb table keeps only in-frame clones and is missing some. The data show 80,000 to 90,000 clones, more than 75% seen once. Sequenced material: peripheral blood. The receptors stem from a woman older than 75 with acute or convalescent COVID-19. Each CDR3 is given with its conserved first and last residue. The D gene is left open where the match is weak. The size of a clone is reported for some rows only, either as once, few or many, or as a class for expanded clones.

J,V,D,size,DNA,CDR3
TRBJ1-5,TRBV15,-,few,TGTGCCACCAGCAGAGATCTGGCAGGGTTGCAGCCCCAGCATTTT,CATSRDLAGLQPQHF
TRBJ1-2,TRBV5-6,TRBD1,few,TGTGCCAGCAGCTTGCCGACAGGGTACTATGGCTACACCTTC,CASSLPTGYYGYTF
TRBJ1-2,TRBV28,TRBD1,few,TGTGCCACCGAGACAGGGGTCAGGTATGGCTACACCTTC,CATETGVRYGYTF
TRBJ1-4,TRBV28,TRBD1,-,TGTGCCAGCAGTTTGGGCGGCAGGGGGCAAAGAGAAAAACTGTTTTTT,CASSLGGRGQREKLFF
TRBJ1-3,TRBV4-1,TRBD1,once,TGCGCCAGCAGCCAGCGGGACAGCGGAAACACCATATATTTT,CASSQRDSGNTIYF
TRBJ2-7,TRBV27,-,-,TGTGCCAGCAGTTTATGGCCCCCCCGACAGGCCTCCTACGAGCAGTACTTC,CASSLWPPRQASYEQYF
TRBJ1-2,TRBV5-1,-,few,TGCGCCAGCAGCTGGGGGTTACAGGGCAATGGCTACACCTTC,CASSWGLQGNGYTF
TRBJ2-1,TRBV19,-,-,TGTGCCAGTAGTTCCCGACTAAGCGGGTACAATGAGCAGTTCTTC,CASSSRLSGYNEQFF
TRBJ2-3,TRBV4-2,TRBD2,once,TGTGCCAGCAGCTCGCTAGCGGGACTATTCACAGATACGCAGTATTTT,CASSSLAGLFTDTQYF
TRBJ2-2,TRBV9,TRBD1,-,TGTGCCAGCAGCGTAGCTGGAGGGACAGGTCCGGTCGGGGAGCTGTTTTTT,CASSVAGGTGPVGELFF
TRBJ1-4,TRBV5-1,-,-,TGCGCCAGCAGCTTGGGACAGAATGAAAAACTGTTTTTT,CASSLGQNEKLFF
TRBJ1-4,TRBV5-1,-,-,TGCGCCAGCAGCCCAGAGGGATCTAATGAAAAACTGTTTTTT,CASSPEGSNEKLFF
TRBJ1-1,TRBV6-5,TRBD1,-,TGTGCCAGCAGTCCTCAGGGGGCGACGAACACTGAAGCTTTCTTT,CASSPQGATNTEAFF
TRBJ2-1,TRBV24-1,TRBD2,-,TGTGCCACCAGTGATCGGACTAGCGGGAGAGGTTCCTACAATGAGCAGTTCTTC,CATSDRTSGRGSYNEQFF
TRBJ1-2,TRBV5-1,TRBD1,-,TGCGCCAGCAGCTTCCTGGACAGGGTCGATGGCTACACCTTC,CASSFLDRVDGYTF
TRBJ2-1,TRBV11-2,-,-,TGTGCCAGCAGACCCATCGACACCAAACGCAATGAGCAGTTCTTC,CASRPIDTKRNEQFF
TRBJ1-4,TRBV11-2,TRBD1,-,TGTGCCAGTCAGACAGGGGCGTACGAAAAACTGTTTTTT,CASQTGAYEKLFF
TRBJ2-5,TRBV28,-,-,TGTGCCAGCAGTCCCTATCTGGCAGGCAAAGAGACCCAGTACTTC,CASSPYLAGKETQYF
TRBJ2-2,TRBV9,-,-,TGTGCCAGCAGCGTAGCTGCGGGCCTAAACACCGGGGAGCTGTTTTTT,CASSVAAGLNTGELFF